This is a list of T cell receptor beta chains from one sample in a study of identical twins. In TCRdb, the 5' RACE reads were re-called with MiXCR into one record per CDR3 protein. This table has 700,000 or so distinct CDR3 sequences, 21% appearing once. This same sample was also part of a study on T cells expressing NK-cell markers.

The specimen was PBMCs. The receptors come from a woman aged 18 to 35 in good health. The conserved cysteine and the conserved F or W are not part of the CDR3 here. The size of a clone is reported for some rows only, either as once, few or many, or as a class for expanded clones.

clone_size: -
v_call: TRBV5-1
j_call: TRBJ2-5
cdr3_aa: ASSLAPTQETQY

clone_size: -
v_call: TRBV4-1
j_call: TRBJ2-1
cdr3_aa: ASSQSAVSYNEQF

clone_size: few
v_call: TRBV5-6
j_call: TRBJ2-1
cdr3_aa: ASRKPGLADHYNEQF

clone_size: -
v_call: TRBV7-2
j_call: TRBJ2-7
cdr3_aa: ASSLDQNEQY

clone_size: few
v_call: TRBV6-1
j_call: TRBJ1-3
cdr3_aa: ASTFGGANSGNTIY

clone_size: many
v_call: TRBV12-1
j_call: TRBJ1-1
cdr3_aa: ASSFRTGQPEAF

clone_size: few
v_call: TRBV6-1
j_call: TRBJ2-7
cdr3_aa: ASSGNREGYSYEQY

clone_size: -
v_call: TRBV7-2
j_call: TRBJ2-2
cdr3_aa: ASSLMGLGTGELF

clone_size: -
v_call: TRBV5-1
j_call: TRBJ2-7
cdr3_aa: ASSLFVGEQY

clone_size: few
v_call: TRBV20-1
j_call: TRBJ2-7
cdr3_aa: SARGGGKSYEQY

clone_size: -
v_call: TRBV12-3/TRBV12-4
j_call: TRBJ1-3
cdr3_aa: ASSLDRSGNTIY

clone_size: -
v_call: TRBV3-1
j_call: TRBJ2-5
cdr3_aa: ASSQGGGYGTQY

clone_size: -
v_call: TRBV6-1
j_call: TRBJ1-5
cdr3_aa: ASTRTSGRGISNQPQH

clone_size: few
v_call: TRBV12-3/TRBV12-4
j_call: TRBJ1-2
cdr3_aa: ASSLAGVYGYT

clone_size: few
v_call: TRBV15
j_call: TRBJ2-5
cdr3_aa: ATSRERLAGGETQY

clone_size: -
v_call: TRBV6-2/TRBV6-3
j_call: TRBJ2-3
cdr3_aa: ASSTLAGAPDTQY

clone_size: -
v_call: TRBV5-5
j_call: TRBJ1-2
cdr3_aa: ASSFTRGVDGYT

clone_size: -
v_call: TRBV6-5
j_call: TRBJ2-5
cdr3_aa: ASSYSMAGGQETQY

clone_size: -
v_call: TRBV7-9
j_call: TRBJ2-7
cdr3_aa: AVNGGPGDEQY

clone_size: -
v_call: TRBV20-1
j_call: TRBJ2-4
cdr3_aa: SARLGNIQY

clone_size: many
v_call: TRBV6-6
j_call: TRBJ1-2
cdr3_aa: ASQTGNYGYT

clone_size: -
v_call: TRBV30
j_call: TRBJ2-2
cdr3_aa: AWSGSAVNTGELF

clone_size: -
v_call: TRBV7-2
j_call: TRBJ2-7
cdr3_aa: ASSLMGRGSGGEQY

clone_size: few
v_call: TRBV12-3/TRBV12-4
j_call: TRBJ2-7
cdr3_aa: ASGSPDRGSYEQY

clone_size: -
v_call: TRBV9
j_call: TRBJ2-7
cdr3_aa: ASSRDLDIQ

clone_size: -
v_call: TRBV15
j_call: TRBJ1-2
cdr3_aa: ATSRDQGRRGDGYT

clone_size: -
v_call: TRBV7-6
j_call: TRBJ1-6
cdr3_aa: ASSLEQGDSPLH

clone_size: -
v_call: TRBV12-3/TRBV12-4
j_call: TRBJ1-6
cdr3_aa: ASVQGVGPLH

clone_size: -
v_call: TRBV25-1
j_call: TRBJ2-3
cdr3_aa: ASSRLGDTDTQY

clone_size: many
v_call: TRBV7-9
j_call: TRBJ1-4
cdr3_aa: ASSPSRVATNEKLF

clone_size: -
v_call: TRBV6-2/TRBV6-3
j_call: TRBJ2-7
cdr3_aa: ASDRGRSYEQY

clone_size: few
v_call: TRBV7-2
j_call: TRBJ2-1
cdr3_aa: ASGGDYNEQF

clone_size: -
v_call: TRBV18
j_call: TRBJ1-5
cdr3_aa: ASSHDSYSNQPQH

clone_size: few
v_call: TRBV6-2/TRBV6-3
j_call: TRBJ2-3
cdr3_aa: ASGVWTGTDTQY

clone_size: -
v_call: TRBV5-5
j_call: TRBJ2-2
cdr3_aa: ASSLRGDSTGELF

clone_size: -
v_call: TRBV12-3/TRBV12-4
j_call: TRBJ2-1
cdr3_aa: ASTRGGLNNEQF

clone_size: -
v_call: TRBV10-2
j_call: TRBJ2-7
cdr3_aa: ASRTYSGRGEQY

clone_size: few
v_call: TRBV5-1
j_call: TRBJ2-7
cdr3_aa: ASSPRTSPPYEQY

clone_size: few
v_call: TRBV9
j_call: TRBJ2-1
cdr3_aa: AAGRSYNEQF

clone_size: few
v_call: TRBV12-3/TRBV12-4
j_call: TRBJ2-1
cdr3_aa: ASSKPAAVNNEQF